The TCR beta chain under discussion was sequenced for a study of T cells after yellow fever vaccination. Conversion of TCR transcripts into cDNA relied on 5'RACE template switching, which added a universal primer site and UMIs. TCRdb redid the calling of the 5' RACE reads with MiXCR, one entry per CDR3 protein. Of hundreds of thousands of distinct CDR3 sequences in the sample, about 19% were seen once. The input for sequencing was PBMCs, taken before the yellow fever booster vaccination. The receptor comes from a man between 18 and 29 years old who received the YFV17D yellow fever vaccine.

As DNA, the CDR3 is TGTGCCAGCAGCTTAGGACAGCTGGTAAATCAGCCCCAGCATTTT. Translated, it gives CASSLGQLVNQPQHF. The V call is TRBV7-9, the J call TRBJ1-5; D possibly corresponds to TRBD1 (5 bases). V lost 1 base, J lost 4 bases, and 11 bases lay in between. The CDR3 is made up of 15 amino acids. CDR1 is SEHNR, CDR2 FQNEAQ, per germline (reference sequence).